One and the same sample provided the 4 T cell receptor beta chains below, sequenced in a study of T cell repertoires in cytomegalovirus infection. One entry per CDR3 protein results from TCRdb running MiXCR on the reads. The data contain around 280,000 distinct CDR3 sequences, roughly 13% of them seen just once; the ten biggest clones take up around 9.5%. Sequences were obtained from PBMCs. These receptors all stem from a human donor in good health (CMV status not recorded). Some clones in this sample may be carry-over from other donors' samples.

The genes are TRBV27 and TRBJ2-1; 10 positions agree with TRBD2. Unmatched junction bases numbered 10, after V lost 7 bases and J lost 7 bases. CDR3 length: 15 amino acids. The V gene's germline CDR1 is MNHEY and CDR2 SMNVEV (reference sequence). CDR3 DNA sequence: TGTGCCAGCAACCCCGCTAGCGGGAGTTTTAATGAGCAGTTCTTC. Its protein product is CASNPASGSFNEQFF.

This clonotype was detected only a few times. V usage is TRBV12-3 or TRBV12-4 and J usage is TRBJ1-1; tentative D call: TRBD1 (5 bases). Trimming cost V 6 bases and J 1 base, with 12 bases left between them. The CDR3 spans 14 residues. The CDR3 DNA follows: TGTGCCAGCAGCCGAAGAGGGACGAACACTGAAGCTTTCTTT. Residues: CASSRRGTNTEAFF.

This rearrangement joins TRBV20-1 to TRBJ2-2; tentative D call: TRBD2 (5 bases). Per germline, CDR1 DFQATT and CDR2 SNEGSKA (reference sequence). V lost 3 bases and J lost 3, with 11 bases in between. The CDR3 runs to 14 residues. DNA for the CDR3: TGCAGTGCTAGCGGGTTGAGGGACACCGGGGAGCTGTTTTTT. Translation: CSASGLRDTGELFF.

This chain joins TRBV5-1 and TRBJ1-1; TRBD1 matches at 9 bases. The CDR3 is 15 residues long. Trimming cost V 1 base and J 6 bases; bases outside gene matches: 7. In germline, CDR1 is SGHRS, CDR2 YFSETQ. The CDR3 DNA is TGCGCCAGCAGCTTGCCGACAGGGGGTAGCGCTGAAGCTTTCTTT. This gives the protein CASSLPTGGSAEAFF.